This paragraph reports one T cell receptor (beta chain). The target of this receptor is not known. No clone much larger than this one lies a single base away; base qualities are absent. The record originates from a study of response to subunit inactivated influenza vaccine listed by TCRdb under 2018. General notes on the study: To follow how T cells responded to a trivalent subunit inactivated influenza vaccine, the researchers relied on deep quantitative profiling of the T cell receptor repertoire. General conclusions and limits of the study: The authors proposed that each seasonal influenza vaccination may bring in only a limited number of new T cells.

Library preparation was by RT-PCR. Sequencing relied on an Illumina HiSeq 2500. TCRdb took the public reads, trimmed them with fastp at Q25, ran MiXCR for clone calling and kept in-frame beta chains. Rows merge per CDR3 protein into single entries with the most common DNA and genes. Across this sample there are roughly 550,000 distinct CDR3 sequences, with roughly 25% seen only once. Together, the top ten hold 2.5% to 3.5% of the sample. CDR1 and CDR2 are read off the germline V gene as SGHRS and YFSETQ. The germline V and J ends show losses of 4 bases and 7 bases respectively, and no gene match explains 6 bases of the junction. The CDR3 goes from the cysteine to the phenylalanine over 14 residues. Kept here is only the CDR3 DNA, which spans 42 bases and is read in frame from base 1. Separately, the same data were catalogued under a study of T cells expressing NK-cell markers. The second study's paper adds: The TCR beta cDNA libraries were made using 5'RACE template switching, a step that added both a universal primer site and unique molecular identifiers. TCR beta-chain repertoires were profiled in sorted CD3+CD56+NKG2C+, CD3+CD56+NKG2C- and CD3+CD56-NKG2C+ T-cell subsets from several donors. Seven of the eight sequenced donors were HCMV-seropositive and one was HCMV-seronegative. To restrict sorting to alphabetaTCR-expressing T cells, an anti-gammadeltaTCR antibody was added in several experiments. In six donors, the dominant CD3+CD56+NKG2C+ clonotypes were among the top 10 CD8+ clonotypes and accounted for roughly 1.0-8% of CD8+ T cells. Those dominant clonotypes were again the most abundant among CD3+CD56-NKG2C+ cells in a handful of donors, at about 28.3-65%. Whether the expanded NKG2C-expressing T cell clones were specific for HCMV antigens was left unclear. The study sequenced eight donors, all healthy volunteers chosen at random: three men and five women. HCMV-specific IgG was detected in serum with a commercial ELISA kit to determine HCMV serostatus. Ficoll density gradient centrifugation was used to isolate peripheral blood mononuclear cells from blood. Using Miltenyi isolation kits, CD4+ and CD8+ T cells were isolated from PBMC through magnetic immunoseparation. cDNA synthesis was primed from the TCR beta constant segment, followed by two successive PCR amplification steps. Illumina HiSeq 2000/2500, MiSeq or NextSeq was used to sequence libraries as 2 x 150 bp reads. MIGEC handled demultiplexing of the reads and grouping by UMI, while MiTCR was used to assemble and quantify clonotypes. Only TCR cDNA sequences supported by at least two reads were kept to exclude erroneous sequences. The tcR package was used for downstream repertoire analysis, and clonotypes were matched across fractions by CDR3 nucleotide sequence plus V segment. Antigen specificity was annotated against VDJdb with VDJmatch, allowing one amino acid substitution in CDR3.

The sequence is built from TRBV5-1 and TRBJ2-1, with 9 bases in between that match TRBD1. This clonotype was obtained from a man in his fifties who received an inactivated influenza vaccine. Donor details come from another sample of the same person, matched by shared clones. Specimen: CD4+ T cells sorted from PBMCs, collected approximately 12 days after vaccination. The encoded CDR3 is CASSPGDRENEQFF. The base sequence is TGCGCCAGCAGCCCTGGGGACAGGGAAAATGAGCAGTTCTTC.